This T cell receptor (beta chain) is from a study of early T cells in non-severe SARS-CoV-2 infection. Across the study: Sequencing used unsorted whole-blood bulk RNA, so chains lack pairing.

Remarks on this clonotype: The antigen is undetermined.

TCRdb reanalysed the 5' RACE reads using MiXCR and keeps one entry per CDR3 protein. The sample consists of about 71,000 distinct CDR3 sequences, around 12% of them appearing once. Study-wide results and caveats: VDJdb matching skewed toward anti-spike CD8 responses, missing private and CD4 specificities.

With 0 bases removed from V and 2 bases from J, the gap between germline ends came to 10 bases. CDR1 and CDR2 (germline): LGHDT, YNNKEL (reference sequence). The CDR3 has 15 amino acids. Material: whole blood, obtained at baseline. This clonotype originated in an adult who was a healthcare worker with PCR-confirmed SARS-CoV-2 infection or an uninfected control (not recorded which). This chain joins TRBV3-1 and TRBJ2-5, with unresolved D. The CDR3 DNA reads TGTGCCAGCAGCCAAGATGAACGGCTGCAAGAGACCCAGTACTTC. It codes for CASSQDERLQETQYF.